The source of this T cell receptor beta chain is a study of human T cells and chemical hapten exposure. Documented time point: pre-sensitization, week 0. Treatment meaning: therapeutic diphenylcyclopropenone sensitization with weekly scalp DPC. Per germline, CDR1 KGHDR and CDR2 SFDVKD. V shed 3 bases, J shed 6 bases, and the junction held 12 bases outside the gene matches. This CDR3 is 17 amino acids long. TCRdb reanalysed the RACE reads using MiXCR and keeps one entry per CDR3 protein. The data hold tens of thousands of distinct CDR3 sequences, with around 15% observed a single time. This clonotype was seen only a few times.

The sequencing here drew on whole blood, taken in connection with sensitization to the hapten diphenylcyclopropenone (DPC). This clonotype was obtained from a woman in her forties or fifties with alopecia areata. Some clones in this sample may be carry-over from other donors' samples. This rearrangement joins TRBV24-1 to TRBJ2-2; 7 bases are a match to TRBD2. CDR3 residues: CATSDEGGPIRPGELFF. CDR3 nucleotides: TGTGCCACCAGTGATGAGGGAGGGCCTATTCGCCCCGGGGAGCTGTTTTTT.